The subject of this entry is one T cell receptor beta chain. At least ten counts were recorded for this clonotype. What antigen it recognizes has not been identified. There are no base qualities to consult, and no much larger clone falls within one base. The data are from a study of identical twins (dated by TCRdb to the mid-2010s). About the full investigation: To test whether fetal clonotypes persist, this study deep-sequenced TCR alpha and beta repertoires from monozygotic twins, from unrelated adults of various ages, and from cord blood. To rule out contamination, the twin experiments were replicated at different times with different library preparation protocols. Results and caveats for the whole study, not just this receptor: The excess sharing between twins in beta out-of-frame sequences was weaker because fewer shared sequences reduced the signal-to-noise ratio. Fewer insertions were carried by abundant cord blood beta clonotypes; a weaker similar trend was observed in young adult naive repertoires, while no such trend was observed in memory repertoires. Compared with coincidental sharing between unrelated individuals, out-of-frame TCR alpha sequences shared between twins had an excess of sequences with low generation probability. Because the same donors could not be followed over many years, the conclusions relied on cross-sectional statistical analysis. Invariant T cells such as MAIT and iNKT could partly confound zero-insertion analyses, though diverse VJ usage argued against this for most clonotypes. Out-of-frame TCR alpha sharing in monozygotic twins was systematically underestimated by recombination models, whereas sharing between unrelated individuals was in agreement with the recombination models.

All donors were healthy Caucasians. Three pairs of female monozygotic twins, all aged about 18 to 29 years, made up the twin cohort. Positive isolation kits from Invitrogen were used to isolate CD4+ and CD8+ T cell populations. The library was obtained by 5' RACE. The reads were generated on an Illumina HiSeq 2000. A universal primer binding site was introduced by template switching, and a unique molecular identifier was present in the final cDNA, enabling accurate counting of TCR cDNA molecules. First-strand cDNA for TCR alpha and beta chains was synthesized from specific primers in the conserved constant-segment region. To control for contamination, every cDNA library carried two barcodes: a SMART-Mk sample barcode plus Illumina barcodes. Two successive PCR steps introduced TruSeq adapter sequences along with Illumina sample barcodes. TCR alpha and beta cDNA libraries were sequenced on the Illumina HiSeq platform with custom primers. The authors processed their data as follows. Raw reads were processed with MiGEC to extract unique molecular identifiers, and MiXCR was used to determine CDR3 positions. Recombination models were inferred per individual with the repgenHMM and IGoR tools using an EM algorithm. Shared clonotype analysis was performed with the tcR package in R, normalizing sharing by the product of cloneset sizes. Out-of-frame nonproductive sequences were analyzed to study raw recombination free of thymic and clonal selection effects. Using fastp trimming at Q25 and MiXCR clonotype assembly, TCRdb reanalyzed the public sequencing data and kept in-frame beta chains. Identical CDR3 proteins give one entry, which carries the most common genes and DNA. Clone size and V and J calls follow TCRdb, not the original study. The sample table shows around 340,000 distinct CDR3 sequences, and 9% to 15% are seen once. Just over 7% of the sample is held by the ten biggest clonotypes.

As encoded in the germline V gene, CDR1 is SGHRS while CDR2 is YFSETQ. Inclusive of the bounding cysteine and phenylalanine, the CDR3 is 12 residues long. The only DNA kept is the CDR3, 36 bases in frame from the first base. The junction shows trimming of 4 bases on V and 1 base on J, plus 5 bases between the germline ends. The same data also went into a second study, on yellow fever vaccine responses in identical twins. The second investigation adds: According to the authors, in identical twins the way T cells responded to vaccination appeared partly convergent and partly personalized. In identical twins, the study followed T cell clones that responded to the vaccine with precision.

The source of this sequence is a woman between 18 and 30 years old in good health. The chain couples TRBV5-1 to TRBJ1-1; the D gene cannot be resolved reliably. The sequenced material came from CD8+ T cells sorted from blood. The CDR3 region: CASSIGNTEAFF. The nucleotide sequence is TGCGCCAGCAGCATAGGGAACACTGAAGCTTTCTTT.